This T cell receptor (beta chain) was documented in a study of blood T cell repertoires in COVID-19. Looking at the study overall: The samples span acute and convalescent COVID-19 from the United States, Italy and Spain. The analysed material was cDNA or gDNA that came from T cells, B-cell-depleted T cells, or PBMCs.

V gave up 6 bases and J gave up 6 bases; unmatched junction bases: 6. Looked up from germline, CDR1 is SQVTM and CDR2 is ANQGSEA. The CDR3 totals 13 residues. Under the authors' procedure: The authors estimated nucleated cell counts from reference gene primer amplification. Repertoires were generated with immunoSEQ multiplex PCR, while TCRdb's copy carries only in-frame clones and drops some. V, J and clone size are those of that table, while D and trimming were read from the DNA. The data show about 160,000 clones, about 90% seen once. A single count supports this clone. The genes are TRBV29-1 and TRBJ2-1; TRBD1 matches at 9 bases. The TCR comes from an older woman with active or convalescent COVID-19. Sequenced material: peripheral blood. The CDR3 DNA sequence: TGCAGCGTGGAGGGACAGGGTGGCAATGAGCAGTTCTTC. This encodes CSVEGQGGNEQFF.